The 32 T cell receptor beta chains below were found in one sample sequenced in a study of T cell responses to AZD1222 COVID-19 vaccine. Profiling relied on immunoSEQ multiplex PCR, and the TCRdb table lists in-frame clones only, not all of them. The table shows tens of thousands of clones, with roughly three quarters occurring only once. The source material was peripheral blood, sampled on day 0 of AZD1222 vaccination. Receptor source: an adult in good health.

This clone has more than one count but fewer than ten. The chain carries TRBV5-5 and TRBJ1-5; D ambiguous. Trimming removed 0 bases at V and 0 bases at J, with 13 bases between. The CDR3 contains 17 residues. CDR1 SGHKS and CDR2 YYEKEE come from the germline V gene (reference sequence). Here the CDR3 reads CASSLVASRISNQPQHF. The CDR3 nucleotides are TGTGCCAGCAGCTTGGTTGCCAGTCGAATTAGCAATCAGCCCCAGCATTTT.

This chain links TRBV3-1 (or the pseudogene TRBV3-2) with TRBJ1-2, with D hard to call. The V gene lost 0 bases and the J gene lost 0 bases, with 8 bases spanning the gap. There are 15 residues in the CDR3. The germline V gene has CDR1 LGHDT and CDR2 YNNKEL (reference sequence). The CDR3 here is CASSQEAYANYGYTF. The CDR3 bases are TGTGCCAGCAGCCAAGAGGCCTACGCTAACTATGGCTACACCTTC.

This clone was picked up a small number of times. V and J are TRBV12-3 or TRBV12-4 and TRBJ1-1; D gene ambiguous. This CDR3 has 13 amino acids. The germline V and J ends were trimmed by 6 bases and 5 bases, with 13 bases remaining between them. This CDR3 reads CASSGPPKTEAFF. CDR3 nucleotide sequence: TGTGCCAGCAGCGGGCCTCCCAAGACTGAAGCTTTCTTT.

The rearrangement uses TRBV19 and TRBJ1-3; 7 positions agree with TRBD1. Germline loops: CDR1 LNHDA, CDR2 SQIVND (reference sequence). The junction had 13 bases not matched to a gene; V was cut back by 8 bases and J by 0 bases. The CDR3 is 17 residues long. In DNA form, the CDR3 reads TGTGCCAGTGGCCTCGGGACAGTAGGATTCTCTGGAAACACCATATATTTT. Its translation is CASGLGTVGFSGNTIYF.

The V gene is TRBV4-2, the J gene TRBJ2-1; 11 bases fit TRBD1. The CDR3 is made up of 15 amino acids. Trimming took 0 bases from V and 9 from J; bases not matched to a gene: 4. Germline V CDR1 and CDR2: LGHNA, YNFKEQ. The CDR3 DNA is TGTGCCAGCAGCCAAGATGGGACAGGGGGGAGTGAGCAGTTCTTC. This gives the protein CASSQDGTGGSEQFF.

V is TRBV5-4 and J is TRBJ2-2; D is unclear. The CDR3 length is 13 residues. The V end was cut by 4 bases, the J end by 3 bases, with 7 bases between. CDR1 and CDR2 from the germline V gene are SGHNT and YYREEE (reference sequence). CDR3 sequence (DNA): TGTGCCAGCAGCCCGGTGGACACCGGGGAGCTGTTTTTT. The encoded protein is CASSPVDTGELFF.

The V gene is TRBV5-1, the J gene TRBJ1-1, with a tentative D call TRBD1 (6 bases). The CDR3 runs to 14 residues. With 2 bases removed from V and 1 base from J, the gap between germline ends came to 9 bases. Germline values: CDR1 SGHRS, CDR2 YFSETQ. CDR3 residues: CASSLGGTNTEAFF. In nucleotides, the CDR3 is TGCGCCAGCAGCTTAGGGGGGACGAACACTGAAGCTTTCTTT.

V gene TRBV2 combines with J gene TRBJ1-2; no firm D call. The V and J ends lost 2 bases and 4 bases respectively, with 11 bases between them. This CDR3 has 14 amino acids. Looked up from germline, CDR1 is SNHLY and CDR2 is FYNNEI. The CDR3 DNA reads as TGTGCCAGCAGTGAAACGGGAGGGAGCTATGGCTACACCTTC. It is translated as CASSETGGSYGYTF.

Remarks on this clone: At the DNA level, this CDR3 is encoded by other sequences in the same sample as well. The chain combines TRBV7-2 with TRBJ2-1; D might be TRBD1 or TRBD2, each matching 7 bases. Trimming took 2 bases from V and 2 from J, leaving 10 bases between them. The V gene's germline CDR1 is SGHTA and CDR2 FQGNSA. The CDR3 length is 15 residues. CDR3 bases: TGTGCCAGCAGCTTACAGGGGGGGACCTACAATGAGCAGTTCTTC. Amino acids: CASSLQGGTYNEQFF. The full variable domain, in which reference TRBV7-2 and TRBJ2-1 provide the parts outside the CDR3, is GAGVSQSPSNKVTEKGKDVELRCDPISGHTALYWYRQSLGQGLEFLIYFQGNSAPDKSGLPSDRFSAERTGGSVSTLTIQRTQQEDSAVYLCASSLQGGTYNEQFFGPGTRLTVL.

This chain joins TRBV4-2 and TRBJ2-3, with 8 bases lining up with TRBD2. After removal of 2 bases from V and 0 bases from J, the junction contained 7 bases not matched to a gene. This CDR3 is 17 amino acids long. CDR1 is LGHNA and CDR2 is YNFKEQ in the germline V gene. The CDR3 spells CASSQSSGGTSTDTQYF. The CDR3 DNA follows: TGTGCCAGCAGCCAATCCAGCGGGGGAACTAGCACAGATACGCAGTATTTT.

This chain joins TRBV6-6 and TRBJ2-7; TRBD1 agrees at 8 bases. The V gene's germline CDR1 is MNHNY and CDR2 SVGAGI (reference sequence). V was pared by 5 bases and J by 5 bases, with 5 bases of the junction left unmatched. This CDR3 contains 13 residues. The CDR3: CASSRDRYNEQYF. The CDR3 DNA reads TGTGCCAGCAGTAGGGACAGGTACAACGAGCAGTACTTC.

The CDR3 is CASRFSYPTEAFF. The DNA of the CDR3 is TGTGCCAGCCGTTTTAGTTATCCCACTGAAGCTTTCTTT. This sequence joins TRBV19 and TRBJ1-1; D gene uncertain. Germline-derived CDR1 and CDR2 are LNHDA and SQIVND (reference sequence). The CDR3 contains 13 residues. V was pared by 9 bases and J by 4 bases, with 15 bases between.

V and J are TRBV6-4 and TRBJ2-3; D is ambiguous. From germline, CDR1 is MRHNA and CDR2 SNTAGT. The germline V and J ends were trimmed by 6 bases and 3 bases, with 10 bases remaining between them. The CDR3 contains 13 residues. As DNA, the CDR3 is TGTGCCAGCAGCGCTCGGATTACAGATACGCAGTATTTT. Translation gives CASSARITDTQYF.

The chain combines TRBV2 with TRBJ2-7; tentatively, D is TRBD1 or TRBD2 (5 bases each). The length of the CDR3 is 13 residues. The V and J ends lost 8 bases and 3 bases respectively, with 14 bases between them. CDR1 SNHLY and CDR2 FYNNEI come from the germline V gene. The chain's CDR3 is CASYGTPGYEQYF. The CDR3 DNA is TGTGCCAGCTACGGGACGCCCGGCTACGAGCAGTACTTC.

The chain uses TRBV7-2 and TRBJ1-2; possibly TRBD1 for D (6 bases). This CDR3 is 14 amino acids long. The germline V gene encodes CDR1 SGHTA and CDR2 FQGNSA. V lost 1 base, J lost 3 bases, and 9 bases lay in between. CDR3 residues: CASSLGGRDYGYTF. The CDR3 coding sequence is TGTGCCAGCAGCTTAGGGGGGCGCGACTATGGCTACACCTTC. Full variable domain (rest looked up from reference TRBV7-2 and TRBJ1-2): GAGVSQSPSNKVTEKGKDVELRCDPISGHTALYWYRQSLGQGLEFLIYFQGNSAPDKSGLPSDRFSAERTGGSVSTLTIQRTQQEDSAVYLCASSLGGRDYGYTFGSGTRLTVV.

This clone came up a few times. This rearrangement joins TRBV9 to TRBJ2-7, with a possible D match to TRBD1 (5 bases). V lost 0 bases to trimming and J lost 6 bases, with 13 bases between them. The CDR3 consists of 14 residues. Germline-derived CDR1 and CDR2 are SGDLS and YYNGEE. The CDR3 spells CASSVAKGLSEQYF. CDR3 in DNA: TGTGCCAGCAGCGTAGCAAAGGGGCTCAGCGAGCAGTACTTC.

The chain joins TRBV7-9 to TRBJ1-1; no clear D. The CDR3 loop spans 12 amino acids. V shed 5 bases and J shed 6 bases, with 10 bases lying between them. Per germline, CDR1 SEHNR and CDR2 FQNEAQ (reference sequence). This CDR3 reads CASSPGKAEAFF. For the CDR3, the DNA is TGTGCCAGCAGCCCGGGGAAGGCTGAAGCTTTCTTT.

The V and J genes are TRBV11-2 and TRBJ2-7; no clear D gene. V gave up 4 bases and J gave up 0 bases, with 4 bases separating them. The CDR3 length is 12 residues. The germline CDR1 and CDR2 sequences are SGHAT and FQNNGV. The CDR3 sequence is CASSSASYEQYF. The CDR3 DNA reads as TGTGCCAGCAGCTCCGCCTCCTACGAGCAGTACTTC. Variable domain in full (rest from reference TRBV11-2 and TRBJ2-7): EAGVAQSPRYKIIEKRQSVAFWCNPISGHATLYWYQQILGQGPKLLIQFQNNGVVDDSQLPKDRFSAERLKGVDSTLKIQPAKLEDSAVYLCASSSASYEQYFGPGTRLTVT.

The chain recombines TRBV20-1 with TRBJ2-5; D is uncertain. Deletions cut 3 bases from V and 5 bases from J, with 19 bases between. The germline CDR1 and CDR2 sequences are DFQATT and SNEGSKA (reference sequence). There are 15 residues in the CDR3. The CDR3 reads CSASRSGRAYETQYF. For the CDR3, the DNA is TGCAGTGCTAGTAGGTCGGGTCGGGCGTATGAGACCCAGTACTTC.

V and J are TRBV6-2 or TRBV6-3 and TRBJ2-6; D gene uncertain. This CDR3 has 14 amino acids. Per germline, CDR1 MNHEY and CDR2 SVGEGT. V was clipped by 2 bases and J by 0 bases, with 2 bases between them. The CDR3 DNA sequence: TGTGCCAGCAGTTACAGCTCTGGGGCCAACGTCCTGACTTTC. Translation: CASSYSSGANVLTF.

Here the CDR3 DNA reads TGTGCCAGCACCCACAGAGGGGCGGAGGAGCAGTACTTC. Amino acid sequence: CASTHRGAEEQYF. This chain connects TRBV5-4 to TRBJ2-7; perhaps D is TRBD1 or TRBD2 (5 bases each). Trimming stripped 6 bases from V and 7 bases from J, with 17 bases between. The CDR3 runs 13 residues. The germline CDR1 and CDR2 sequences are SGHNT and YYREEE (reference sequence).

The chain is built from TRBV19 and TRBJ1-6, with 10 bases that match TRBD1. Trimming at V came to 4 bases and at J to 10 bases, leaving 7 bases not matched to a gene. This CDR3 contains 15 residues. Germline V gene lookup returns CDR1 LNHDA and CDR2 SQIVND (reference sequence). CDR3 DNA: TGTGCCAGTAGTAGAGGGACAGGGGTCGGATCACCCCTCCACTTT. Its translation is CASSRGTGVGSPLHF.

The V gene is TRBV28, the J gene TRBJ1-4, with 7 bases that match TRBD1. CDR3 length: 15 residues. Losses at the gene ends were 7 bases for V and 8 bases for J; bases not matched to a gene: 13. CDR1 is MDHEN, CDR2 SYDVKM, per germline. The CDR3 loop reads CASTTTGTANEKLFF. The CDR3 DNA is TGTGCCAGCACGACTACAGGGACAGCAAACGAAAAACTGTTTTTT.

This clone was seen a handful of times. V and J are TRBV7-8 and TRBJ1-3; D gene unclear. This CDR3 is 16 amino acids long. Trimming removed 5 bases at V and 6 bases at J, with 20 bases between. The germline gives CDR1 SGHVS, CDR2 FQNEAQ. In DNA, the CDR3 is TGTGCCAGCAGCCATTGGCGGGCGCTTCAGGAAAACACCATATATTTT. Its protein is CASSHWRALQENTIYF.

The genes are TRBV6-5 and TRBJ2-2; D is unresolved. The germline V gene has CDR1 MNHEY and CDR2 SVGAGI. The CDR3 extends over 16 amino acids. Trimming removed 2 bases at V and 5 bases at J, with 15 bases between. The CDR3: CASSYGHPFLTGELFF. In DNA, the CDR3 is TGTGCCAGCAGTTACGGGCACCCTTTCCTAACCGGGGAGCTGTTTTTT.

The CDR3 region is CASRGRQYGYTF. CDR3 sequence (DNA): TGTGCCAGCAGGGGACGTCAATATGGCTACACCTTC. This chain connects TRBV12-3 or TRBV12-4 to TRBJ1-2, with D perhaps matching TRBD1 (5 bases). The germline V and J ends were trimmed by 6 bases and 5 bases, with 10 bases remaining between them. The CDR3 runs to 12 residues.

The V and J genes are TRBV7-9 and TRBJ2-7; D is undetermined. V was clipped by 3 bases and J by 3 bases, with 6 bases between them. Germline CDR1 is SEHNR and CDR2 is FQNEAQ (reference sequence). The CDR3 is 12 residues long. CDR3: CASSLQGYEQYF. The CDR3, as DNA: TGTGCCAGCAGCTTGCAAGGCTACGAGCAGTACTTC.

This chain connects TRBV27 to TRBJ1-1; D is perhaps TRBD1 (5 bases). This CDR3 comprises 13 residues. Germline V gene sequence: CDR1 MNHEY, CDR2 SMNVEV (reference sequence). The V and J ends lost 1 base and 4 bases respectively, with 7 bases between them. CDR3 nucleotides: TGTGCCAGCAGTTTATTCAGGGCCACTGAAGCTTTCTTT. The encoded protein is CASSLFRATEAFF.

V gene TRBV9 combines with J gene TRBJ2-7; 10 nucleotides align to TRBD1. Per germline, CDR1 SGDLS and CDR2 YYNGEE. V dropped 3 bases and J dropped 5; count of bases not matched to a gene: 5. The CDR3 spans 14 residues. CDR3 sequence (DNA): TGTGCCAGCAGCGATGGACAGGGGGTAGACGAGCAGTACTTC. Translated, it gives CASSDGQGVDEQYF.

Comment on this clone: One end of the junction does not line up with germline, which may come from a read error. The rearrangement uses TRBV19 and TRBJ2-1, with 8 bases lining up with TRBD2. Germline V gene lookup returns CDR1 LNHDA and CDR2 SQIVND (reference sequence). The CDR3 spans 14 residues. The CDR3 DNA sequence: TGTGCTAGTAAGGAGCGGGGGCCATACAATGAGCAGTTCTTC. Protein sequence: CASKERGPYNEQFF.

The chain is built from TRBV7-2 and TRBJ1-4, with 9 bases aligning to TRBD1. This CDR3 is built from 14 residues. J was trimmed by 8 bases and V by 4 bases; bases with no gene match: 5. CDR1 is SGHTA and CDR2 is FQGNSA in the germline V gene. The DNA of the CDR3 is TGTGCCAGCAGCTGGAGGACAGGGGTCGAAAAACTGTTTTTT. Protein: CASSWRTGVEKLFF.

The V gene is TRBV5-8, the J gene TRBJ1-3, with 8 bases aligning to TRBD1. This CDR3 is 16 amino acids long. The J segment lost 1 base and the V segment lost 4 bases, leaving 7 bases of the junction unmatched. In germline, CDR1 is SGHTS, CDR2 YDEGEE. The CDR3 reads CASSAQGAISGNTIYF. For the CDR3, the DNA is TGTGCCAGCAGCGCCCAGGGGGCAATATCTGGAAACACCATATATTTT.